Each of the 12 T cell receptor beta chains below was sequenced from the same sample in a study of somatic mutations in cytotoxic T cells in rheumatoid arthritis (dated 2017 in TCRdb). Libraries were prepared through the immunoSEQ multiplex PCR assay. The clones in this table, taken by TCRdb from immuneACCESS, are in-frame only. Not every clone is retained; where verified, under half of the shortfall comes from an unresolved V gene, and the cause of the rest is unknown. Present in this sample are about 20,000 clones, about 85% of which were seen just once. The ten largest clones represent 13% to 15% of the sample. Sequenced material: CD8+ T cells sorted from blood. These receptor sequences come from an adult with rheumatoid arthritis.

The rearrangement joins TRBV9 to TRBJ2-7; 7 nucleotides match TRBD1. V gave up 2 bases and J gave up 4 bases; unmatched junction bases: 6. The CDR3 sequence is 14 residues long. Germline values: CDR1 SGDLS, CDR2 YYNGEE. The CDR3 loop reads CASSVGAGGYEQYV. The CDR3, as DNA: TGTGCCAGCAGCGTCGGGGCAGGGGGTTACGAGCAGTACGTC.

The genes are TRBV6-5 and TRBJ2-2, with D hard to call. The V gene's germline CDR1 is MNHEY and CDR2 SVGAGI. CDR3 length: 14 residues. Trimming removed 2 bases at V and 4 bases at J, with 8 bases between. CDR3 nucleotides: TGTGCCAGCAGTTACCGCCCGGGCACCGGGGAGCTGTTTTTT. This translates into CASSYRPGTGELFF.

The V call is TRBV18, the J call TRBJ1-1; 8 bases align to TRBD1. Germline CDR1 reads KGHSH; CDR2 reads LQKENI. The CDR3 spans 16 residues. Germline trimming cut 3 bases from V and 1 base from J; bases unmatched to any gene: 7. The DNA for the CDR3 is TGTGCCAGCTCACCGCCGAAAGGACAGGGGAACACTGAAGCTTTCTTT. As protein: CASSPPKGQGNTEAFF.

The chain has TRBV4-2 and TRBJ2-2, with TRBD2 matching 7 bases. Looked up from germline, CDR1 is LGHNA and CDR2 is YNFKEQ. The V and J ends lost 4 bases and 6 bases, in that order; junction bases with no gene match: 14. This CDR3 has 17 residues. CDR3 sequence reads: CASSPEAFGGLSGELFF. CDR3 bases: TGTGCCAGCAGCCCAGAAGCGTTCGGGGGGTTGTCCGGGGAGCTGTTTTTT.

The chain carries TRBV7-2 and TRBJ1-2; 8 bases map to TRBD1. The germline V gene has CDR1 SGHTA and CDR2 FQGNSA. The V gene end was trimmed by 1 base and the J gene end by 4 bases; junction bases not matched to a gene: 8. This CDR3 is built from 16 residues. The CDR3 coding sequence is TGTGCCAGCAGCTTAGGTCCGGGACAGGCCTTCTATGGCTACACCTTC. Translation: CASSLGPGQAFYGYTF.

The V call is TRBV28, the J call TRBJ2-7; D might be TRBD2 (5 bases). This CDR3 is 14 amino acids long. V was cut by 4 bases and J by 4 bases, with 14 bases left in between. The germline CDR1 and CDR2 sequences are MDHEN and SYDVKM. CDR3 amino acids: CASSSIGLFYEQYV. DNA for the CDR3: TGTGCCAGCAGTTCAATTGGACTTTTTTACGAGCAGTACGTC.

The chain joins TRBV10-1 to TRBJ1-2; D unclear. V was pared by 2 bases and J by 7 bases, with 5 bases between. The CDR3 totals 11 residues. Germline CDR1 is WNHNN and CDR2 is SYGVQD (reference sequence). The CDR3 DNA sequence: TGCGCCAGCAGTGAGAATTCTGGCTACACCTTC. This sequence encodes CASSENSGYTF.

This chain connects TRBV7-9 to TRBJ1-2, with D possibly TRBD1 on 6 matching bases. This CDR3 has 14 amino acids. Trimming left V 6 bases short and J 6 bases short, with 17 bases between. Germline V gene sequence: CDR1 SEHNR, CDR2 FQNEAQ (reference sequence). For the CDR3, the DNA is TGTGCCAGCAGGGGGGCGGGGGCCAGTGATGGCTACACCTTC. This codes for CASRGAGASDGYTF.

The genes are TRBV5-1 and TRBJ2-7; 8 bases fit TRBD2. This CDR3 is 16 amino acids long. The J segment lost 4 bases and the V segment lost 0 bases, leaving 9 bases of the junction unmatched. Germline V lookup: CDR1 SGHRS, CDR2 YFSETQ. CDR3: CASSLAGAGGGYEQYF. CDR3 DNA sequence: TGCGCCAGCAGCTTGGCCGGGGCGGGAGGAGGATACGAGCAGTACTTC.

V usage is TRBV4-2 and J usage is TRBJ1-6; D is uncertain. In germline, CDR1 is LGHNA, CDR2 YNFKEQ. The CDR3 is 19 amino acids. Trimming took 2 bases from V and 3 from J, leaving 20 bases between them. The CDR3 DNA reads as TGTGCCAGCAGCCAATCAACGGGCCCATTAGGGCACTATAATTCACCCCTCCACTTT. Protein sequence: CASSQSTGPLGHYNSPLHF.

The chain has TRBV25-1 and TRBJ1-2; 8 bases are a match to TRBD1. CDR1 and CDR2 from the germline V gene are MGHDK and SYGVNS. CDR3 size: 16 residues. With V trimmed by 3 bases and J by 0 bases, 6 bases remained unmatched. CDR3 in DNA: TGTGCCAGCAGTGATCATCAGGGGGCCTCTAACTATGGCTACACCTTC. Translating gives CASSDHQGASNYGYTF.

The rearrangement links TRBV5-1 to TRBJ2-7, with D tentatively TRBD1 (5 bases). This CDR3 is built from 15 residues. Germline CDR1 SGHRS, CDR2 YFSETQ. V lost 0 bases and J 0 bases, leaving 10 bases between the germline ends. CDR3 in amino acids: CASSLGGRNSYEQYF. CDR3 in DNA: TGCGCCAGCAGCTTGGGGGGCAGGAACTCCTACGAGCAGTACTTC.